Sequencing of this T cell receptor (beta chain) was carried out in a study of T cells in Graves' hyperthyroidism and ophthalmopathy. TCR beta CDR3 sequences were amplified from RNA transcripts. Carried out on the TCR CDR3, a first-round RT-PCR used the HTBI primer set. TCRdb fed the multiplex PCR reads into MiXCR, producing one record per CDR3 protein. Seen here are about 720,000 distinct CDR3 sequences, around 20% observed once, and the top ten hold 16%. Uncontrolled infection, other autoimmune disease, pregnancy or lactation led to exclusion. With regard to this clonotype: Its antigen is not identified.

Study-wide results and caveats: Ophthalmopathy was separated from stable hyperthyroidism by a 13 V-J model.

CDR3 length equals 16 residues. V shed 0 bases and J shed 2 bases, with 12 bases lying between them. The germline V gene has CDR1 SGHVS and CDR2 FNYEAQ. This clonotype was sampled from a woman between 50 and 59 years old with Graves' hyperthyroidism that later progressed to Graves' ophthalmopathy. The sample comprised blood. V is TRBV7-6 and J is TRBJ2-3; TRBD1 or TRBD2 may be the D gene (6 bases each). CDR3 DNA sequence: TGTGCCAGCAGCTTAGCGGGGGGCACCGTCACAGATACGCAGTATTTT. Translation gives CASSLAGGTVTDTQYF.